This entry features one TCR beta chain sequence. Other DNA sequences from this sample encode an identical CDR3 as well. This record comes from a study of shared clonotypes between healthy human individuals. Naive CD8 cells lacked CD45RO, underwent positive selection for CCR7 and left out terminally differentiated effector memory CD45RA+ cells. Measured with immunoSEQ multiplex PCR; TCRdb has only the in-frame clones, and not every one. Among over 2 million clones, about 94% were seen once, and the ten largest hold about 1.1%. The TCR sequence derives from a young man in good health. The specimen was naive CD8+ T cells sorted from blood.

In nucleotides, the CDR3 is TGTGCCAGCAGCTTGTTGGGGGACATTCAGTACTTC. Amino acids: CASSLLGDIQYF. The chain combines TRBV5-4 with TRBJ2-4; possibly TRBD1 or TRBD2 for D (5 bases each). The CDR3 totals 12 residues. V was cut by 1 base and J by 8 bases, with 7 bases left in between. From germline, CDR1 is SGHNT and CDR2 YYREEE (reference sequence).